The 29 T cell receptor beta chains listed next were all sequenced from one sample in a study of tumor-infiltrating lymphocytes in primary liver carcinoma. Unsorted whole blood yielded blood RNA, and germline DNA was extracted as well. A primer in the constant region served to generate TCR beta cDNA from about 470 ng of total RNA. ARM-PCR was slightly modified, and three nested multiplex PCR rounds with it gave rise to the TCR beta libraries. Use of TRBV1-TRBV30 forward primers with a C-beta reverse primer characterized the first two PCR rounds, which lasted around 11 cycles each. TCRdb re-analysed the multiplex PCR reads in MiXCR, keeping a single row per CDR3 protein. The data hold fewer than 350,000 distinct CDR3 sequences, with 65% observed a single time. The sample was peripheral blood. These receptors all stem from a man in his forties or fifties with primary liver carcinoma and hepatitis B virus infection.

Turning to this clonotype: A much larger clone differs by one base, so this may be a read error. Because it lacks the conserved phenylalanine or tryptophan at the end, this CDR3 is likely a read error. This chain connects TRBV4-2 to TRBJ2-7; D is ambiguous. There are 14 residues in the CDR3. CDR1 and CDR2 from the germline V gene are LGHNA and YNFKEQ. V gave up 4 bases and J gave up 6 bases, with 16 bases separating them. The CDR3 is CASSLDPPSPEQYL. In DNA, the CDR3 is TGTGCCAGCAGCCTGGACCCCCCTTCTCCCGAGCAGTACCTC.

As regards this clonotype: The junction differs from germline at one of its ends, possibly a read error. The chain recombines TRBV12-3 or TRBV12-4 with TRBJ2-3; 8 bases match TRBD2. There are 14 residues in the CDR3. The CDR3 DNA sequence: TGTGCCAGCAGTCCGAGCGGGAGCTCAGATACACAGTATTTT. Protein product: CASSPSGSSDTQYF.

On this clonotype: The CDR3 does not end in the conserved phenylalanine or tryptophan, so this is likely a read error. The rearrangement joins TRBV11-1 to TRBJ2-1; D not resolved. The CDR3 has 11 residues. V dropped 2 bases and J dropped 12 bases, with 8 bases sitting between them. Germline CDR1 is SGHAT and CDR2 is FQDESV (reference sequence). The CDR3, as DNA: TGTGCCAGCAGCTTATTGCATTGGCAGTTCTAC. Translation: CASSLLHWQFY.

The chain is built from TRBV6-6 and TRBJ2-7, with D uncertain. The ends were cut back, 6 bases at V and 2 bases at J, with 14 bases in the middle. Germline CDR1 and CDR2: MNHNY and SVGAGI (reference sequence). This CDR3 comprises 14 residues. The CDR3 spells CASSPLTSPYEQYF. The CDR3 DNA follows: TGTGCCAGCAGCCCACTGACGTCTCCCTACGAGCAGTACTTC.

This clonotype has at least ten counts. V usage is TRBV12-3 or TRBV12-4 and J usage is TRBJ2-2; D is possibly TRBD1 (5 bases). This CDR3 has 15 residues. Trimming stripped 5 bases from V and 4 bases from J, with 14 bases between. The CDR3 sequence: CASSPASTVTGELFF. CDR3 nucleotide sequence: TGTGCCAGCAGTCCGGCTTCGACAGTCACCGGGGAGCTGTTTTTT.

As regards this clonotype: This may come from a read error, since a much larger clone is one base off. The gene calls are TRBV4-2 and TRBJ2-3; D perhaps matches TRBD2 (5 bases). Germline V CDR1 and CDR2: LGHNA, YNFKEQ. The length of the CDR3 is 14 residues. The CDR3 spells CVSSQEGSPDTQYF. The DNA for the CDR3 is TGTGTCAGCAGCCAAGAGGGCAGCCCAGATACGCAGTATTTT.

This clonotype has at least ten counts. CDR3 sequence reads: CASSQGRGDEQYF. The CDR3 DNA follows: TGTGCCAGCAGCCAAGGCCGTGGGGACGAGCAGTACTTC. V and J are TRBV14 and TRBJ2-7; D unclear. V gave up 1 base and J gave up 5 bases, with 9 bases separating them. The CDR3 length is 13 residues. Germline-derived CDR1 and CDR2 are SGHDN and FVKESK.

Regarding this clonotype: The junction departs from germline at one end; a sequencing error may be responsible. This chain links TRBV11-2 with TRBJ2-5; D tentatively fits TRBD1 or TRBD2 (5 bases each). The germline gives CDR1 SGHAT, CDR2 FQNNGV. The CDR3 extends over 16 amino acids. For the CDR3, the DNA is TGTGTCAGCAGCTTAGGCCTGGCGACCGGGACGGAAACCCAATACTTC. Its protein product is CVSSLGLATGTETQYF.

This clonotype was counted a single time. The junction and the germline gene differ at one end; a read error may be behind it. The chain uses TRBV7-9 and TRBJ1-5, with TRBD1 matching 7 bases. The CDR3 has 14 amino acids. Looked up from germline, CDR1 is SEHNR and CDR2 is FQNEAQ (reference sequence). The CDR3 nucleotides are TGTGCCAACAGCTGGGACAGCGCAAATCAGCCCCAGCATTTT. Translated, it gives CANSWDSANQPQHF.

This clonotype was seen many times. This chain connects TRBV5-5 to TRBJ2-5; weak D call: TRBD1 (5 bases). Germline V gene sequence: CDR1 SGHKS, CDR2 YYEKEE (reference sequence). V shed 4 bases and J shed 1 base, with 14 bases lying between them. This CDR3 contains 15 residues. CDR3 nucleotides: TGTGCCAGCAGCGCGGCAGGGCAGACCCAAGAGACCCAGTACTTC. Translation: CASSAAGQTQETQYF.

J is TRBJ2-7 and V is TRBV10-1, with TRBD2 matching 12 bases. The junction had 3 bases not matched to a gene; V was cut back by 3 bases and J by 3 bases. CDR3 length equals 15 residues. Germline V gives CDR1 WNHNN, CDR2 SYGVQD (reference sequence). The CDR3 sequence is CASSESTSGSYEQYF. CDR3 in DNA: TGCGCCAGCAGTGAATCGACTAGCGGGAGCTACGAGCAGTACTTC.

This clonotype was recorded only once. A single base separates this from a much larger clone, so it may be a read error. The V call is TRBV6-5, the J call TRBJ2-3; D remains ambiguous. Trimming removed 6 bases from V and 6 bases from J, with 10 bases in between. Germline V gene data show CDR1 as MNHEY and CDR2 as SVGAGI. The CDR3 is made up of 12 amino acids. CDR3 sequence (DNA): TGTGCCAGCAGGAGCCATGGCGATACGCAGTATTTT. This gives the protein CASRSHGDTQYF.

The chain employs TRBV28 and TRBJ2-5; D not resolved. The V gene's germline CDR1 is MDHEN and CDR2 SYDVKM. The CDR3 sequence is 17 residues long. V dropped 5 bases and J dropped 0 bases, with 19 bases sitting between them. For the CDR3, the DNA is TGTGCCAGCAGTCCACCCCCCGGACGGACGAACCAAGAGACCCAGTACTTC. It encodes CASSPPPGRTNQETQYF.

For this clonotype: Being one base from a much bigger clone, this may be a read error. The gene calls are TRBV12-3 or TRBV12-4 and TRBJ1-6; maybe TRBD1 (5 bases). CDR3 size: 17 residues. CDR3 amino acids: CASSPGTQSSYSSPLHF. CDR3 coding DNA: TGTGCCAGCAGCCCCGGGACTCAGAGCTCCTATAGTTCACCCCTCCACTTT.

Ten or more counts support this clonotype. V gene TRBV10-3 combines with J gene TRBJ1-1; TRBD1 aligns across 9 bases. The germline V gene has CDR1 ENHRY and CDR2 SYGVKD. With V trimmed by 6 bases and J by 1 base, 3 bases remained unmatched. The CDR3 is 14 residues long. The CDR3 DNA sequence: TGTGCCATCAGGGGACAGGGAGCGAACACTGAAGCTTTCTTT. It is translated as CAIRGQGANTEAFF.

Details on this clonotype: The junction departs from germline at one end; a sequencing error may be responsible. The chain has TRBV4-1 and TRBJ2-7; TRBD1 matches at 7 bases. This CDR3 has 16 residues. CDR1 and CDR2 (germline): MGHRA, YSYEKL. The CDR3 here is CASSQKGAQGGYEQYF. As DNA, the CDR3 is TGCGCCAGCAGCCAAAAGGGGGCCCAAGGGGGCTACGAGCAATACTTC.

The chain is built from TRBV5-1 and TRBJ2-5, with D perhaps matching TRBD1 (6 bases). The V and J ends lost 4 bases and 2 bases respectively, with 12 bases between them. The CDR3 totals 14 residues. The V gene's germline CDR1 is SGHRS and CDR2 YFSETQ. The DNA for the CDR3 is TGCGCCAGCAGCCAAGGGGGACCACAAGAGACCCAGTACTTC. Translation: CASSQGGPQETQYF.

This clonotype was seen just once. Compared with germline, one end of the junction differs, possibly owing to a read error. The genes are TRBV28 and TRBJ2-1, with TRBD2 matching 8 bases. This CDR3 has 17 amino acids. Per the germline V gene, CDR1 is MDHEN and CDR2 is SYDVKM. Here the CDR3 DNA reads TGTGCCAGCAGTTTCCCCCCTTTGGGGACTAGTGAGGGTGAGCAGTCCTTC. Translating it yields CASSFPPLGTSEGEQSF. Based on the CDR3 plus reference TRBV28 and TRBJ2-1, the full variable domain is DVKVTQSSRYLVKRTGEKVFLECVQDMDHENMFWYRQDPGLGLRLIYFSYDVKMKEKGDIPEGYSVSREKKERFSLILESASTNQTSMYLCASSFPPLGTSEGEQSFGPGTRLTVL.

This sequence joins TRBV11-2 and TRBJ2-3, with D perhaps TRBD1 (5 bases). This CDR3 contains 13 residues. CDR1 is SGHAT and CDR2 is FQNNGV in the germline V gene. Trimming stripped 3 bases from V and 7 bases from J, with 11 bases between. In DNA form, the CDR3 reads TGTGCCAGCAGCTTCTGGTGGGGCAATACGCAGTATTTT. As protein: CASSFWWGNTQYF.

As regards this clonotype: One end of the junction varies from germline; a read error may be responsible. The chain employs TRBV6-1 and TRBJ2-1; 8 positions match TRBD1. The CDR3 length is 15 residues. The V gene's germline CDR1 is MNHNS and CDR2 SASEGT. The CDR3 region has the DNA TGTGCCAGCCGCTTGTCAGGGGGCAGGTACAATGTGCAGTTCTTC. This sequence encodes CASRLSGGRYNVQFF.

This clonotype was found many times. CDR3 residues: CASSYRARDSRGEAFF. CDR3 coding DNA: TGTGCCAGCAGTTACCGAGCACGGGATTCGAGGGGGGAAGCTTTCTTT. The chain employs TRBV6-5 and TRBJ1-1; a weak D match, TRBD1 (6 bases). Trimming left V 2 bases short and J 8 bases short, with 21 bases between. Germline V gene data show CDR1 as MNHEY and CDR2 as SVGAGI. The CDR3 has 16 amino acids.

For this clonotype: A read error may produce the germline difference seen at one junction end. The chain is built from TRBV6-5 and TRBJ2-1; D is ambiguous. This CDR3 has 14 amino acids. Germline V lookup: CDR1 MNHEY, CDR2 SVGAGI. The CDR3 spells CASSPLGSYNEHFF. The CDR3, as DNA: TGTGCCAGCAGTCCCCTGGGGTCATACAATGAGCACTTCTTC.

The chain joins TRBV7-9 to TRBJ1-5; D is possibly TRBD1 (6 bases). V dropped 2 bases and J dropped 4 bases, with 12 bases sitting between them. The CDR3 consists of 15 residues. The germline CDR1 and CDR2 sequences are SEHNR and FQNEAQ (reference sequence). The CDR3 loop is CASSLQGLGNQPQHF. DNA for the CDR3: TGTGCCAGCAGCTTACAGGGGCTAGGGAATCAGCCCCAGCATTTT.

This rearrangement joins TRBV14 to TRBJ1-2; tentative D call: TRBD1 (5 bases). The V end lost 4 bases, the J end lost 2 bases, and 20 bases lay between the germline ends. The length of the CDR3 is 17 residues. The germline V gene encodes CDR1 SGHDN and CDR2 FVKESK. For the CDR3, the DNA is TGTGCCAGCAGCCGGACCGAAATTCGGGACTCGAACTATGGCTACACCTTC. It yields the protein CASSRTEIRDSNYGYTF.

This clonotype was observed a handful of times. The rearrangement uses TRBV28 and TRBJ2-5; tentatively, D is TRBD1 (6 bases). The V gene's germline CDR1 is MDHEN and CDR2 SYDVKM. This CDR3 spans 16 amino acids. Deletions cut 3 bases from V and 3 bases from J, with 17 bases between. CDR3 protein: CASSFKSGDTEETQYF. CDR3 DNA sequence: TGTGCCAGCAGTTTTAAGAGTGGGGACACCGAAGAGACCCAGTACTTC.

Comment on this clonotype: A much larger clone differs by one base, so this may be a read error. The V and J genes are TRBV6-6 and TRBJ1-1; D not resolved. In germline, CDR1 is MNHNY, CDR2 SVGAGI (reference sequence). The CDR3 covers 17 residues. V gave up 2 bases and J gave up 0 bases, with 16 bases separating them. Here the CDR3 reads CASSYPPWAGMNTEAFF. The DNA for the CDR3 is TGTGCCAGCAGTTACCCCCCTTGGGCGGGCATGAACACTGAAGCTTTCTTT.

In the case of this clonotype: A read error may produce the germline difference seen at one junction end. This chain connects TRBV12-5 to TRBJ2-2, with a weak D call TRBD2 (5 bases). There are 15 residues in the CDR3. The germline CDR1 and CDR2 sequences are LGHNT and FRNRAP. The CDR3 coding sequence is TGTGCTAGTGGTTTGGGTGTATCCGGGCCCGGGGAGCTGTCTTTT. Amino acids: CASGLGVSGPGELSF.

Only a few counts were recorded for this clonotype. V is TRBV24-1 and J is TRBJ2-1; a possible D gene is TRBD2 (5 bases). V lost 5 bases and J 5 bases, leaving 9 bases between the germline ends. Germline CDR1 and CDR2: KGHDR and SFDVKD. This CDR3 is built from 13 residues. CDR3: CATSVYGDNEQFF. The CDR3 DNA reads as TGTGCCACCAGTGTTTACGGGGACAATGAGCAGTTCTTC.

Regarding this clonotype: Being one base from a much bigger clone, this may be a read error. This chain uses TRBV11-2 with TRBJ2-5; D perhaps matches TRBD2 (5 bases). V was trimmed by 7 bases and J by 5 bases, leaving 26 bases between them. This CDR3 spans 17 amino acids. Germline-derived CDR1 and CDR2 are SGHAT and FQNNGV. The CDR3 nucleotides are TGTGCCAGCAACTCCCTCAAGGGAGAAGTCTTACTGGAGACCCAGTACTTC. It yields the protein CASNSLKGEVLLETQYF.